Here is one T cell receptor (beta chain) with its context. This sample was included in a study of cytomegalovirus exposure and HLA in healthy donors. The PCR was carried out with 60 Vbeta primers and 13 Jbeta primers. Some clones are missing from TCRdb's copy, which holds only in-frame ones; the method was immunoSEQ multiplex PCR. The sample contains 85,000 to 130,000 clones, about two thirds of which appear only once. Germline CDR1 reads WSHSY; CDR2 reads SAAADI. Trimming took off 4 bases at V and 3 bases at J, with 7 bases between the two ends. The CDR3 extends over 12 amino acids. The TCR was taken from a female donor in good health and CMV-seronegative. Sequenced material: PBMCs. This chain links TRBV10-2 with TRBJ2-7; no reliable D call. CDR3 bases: TGCGCCAGCAGTGTAACAGTCTACGAGCAGTACTTC. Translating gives CASSVTVYEQYF.